The T cell receptor (beta chain) under discussion was sequenced for a study of blood T cells in healthy people across ages. A sample-barcoded 5' primer and a J-beta primer mix were used in a second PCR of roughly 6 to 11 cycles. TCRdb recomputed calls from the 5' RACE reads with MiXCR, one row per CDR3 protein. This sample yields 1.5 million to 2 million distinct CDR3 sequences, of which around half are seen a single time; around 2.1% belongs to the top ten. V was pared by 10 bases and J by 9 bases, with 14 bases of the junction left unmatched. The CDR3 consists of 14 residues. The TCR sequence derives from a middle-aged woman in good health. Sequencing used blood. The chain is built from TRBV12-3 or TRBV12-4 and TRBJ2-1; 8 nucleotides align to TRBD1. The CDR3 DNA is TGTGCCACCGAAGAAAGGACAGGGAATGGTGAGCAGTTCTTC. The encoded protein is CATEERTGNGEQFF.